This T cell receptor beta chain was sequenced during a study of regulatory T cells in long-lasting Graves disease. There are 13 residues in the CDR3. Between the trimmed V and J ends, which lost 4 bases and 8 bases, there was a span of 12 bases. Arm-PCR with iRepertoire HTBI primers amplified the CDR3 regions for these TCR beta libraries. In the authors' workflow: The samples yielded approximately 62 TRBV and some 15 TRBJ segments. TCRdb itself ran the multiplex PCR reads through MiXCR, one entry per CDR3 protein. The V and J calls come from TCRdb's annotation, not from the publication. The repertoire holds roughly 430,000 distinct CDR3 sequences, about 16% seen once, with around a tenth in the top ten. This clonotype occurred many times. The antigen is undetermined. Findings and caveats of the study: Persistent Graves' disease cases displayed lower TCR diversity than newly diagnosed ones. Whereas new patients shared 900 to 1,000 public clonotypes, persistent patients shared more, at under 3,500.

Indicated time point: newly diagnosed GD, antithyroid drugs for less than 3 months. Following extraction of RNA from PBMCs, that RNA was used to make the TCR library. These same data were also listed under a study on T cells in Graves' hyperthyroidism and ophthalmopathy.

The material sequenced was peripheral blood mononuclear cells (PBMCs), taken at new diagnosis, from a patient treated with antithyroid drugs. This TCR came from a woman aged 30 to 39 with Graves disease. The chain recombines TRBV12-3 or TRBV12-4 with TRBJ2-4, with D perhaps matching TRBD1 (6 bases). The CDR3 protein is CASSSTGWDIQYF. For the CDR3, the DNA is TGTGCCAGCAGTTCCACAGGGTGGGACATTCAGTACTTC.